This is a list of T cell receptor beta chains from one sample in a study of shared clonotypes between healthy human individuals. The repertoire was sequenced with immunoSEQ multiplex PCR; TCRdb's copy has only in-frame clones and lacks some. The table includes about half a million clones, more than 65% detected once. Sequencing was done on a sample of PBMCs. The source of these receptors is a woman between 40 and 55 years old in good health. Some clones in this sample may be carry-over from other donors' samples. CDR3s include the opening cysteine and the closing phenylalanine or tryptophan. D genes are given only for firm matches. Clone size is not always given. Where it is, it says once, few, many or a class for expanded clones.

D gene	V gene	CDR3 length	clone size	J gene	CDR3 DNA	CDR3 protein
TRBD1	TRBV28	13	.	TRBJ1-1	TGTGCCAGCAGCGAGGGGGACAGACAGAAGGCTTTCTTT	CASSEGDRQKAFF
TRBD2	TRBV6-6	15	few	TRBJ2-7	TGTGCCAGCAGTCCGGGACTAGCGGGGCCCTACGAGCAGTACTTC	CASSPGLAGPYEQYF
TRBD2	TRBV28	16	.	TRBJ2-5	TGTGCCAGCACCAACCCGGGGCTAGCGGGAGCAGAGACCCAGTACTTC	CASTNPGLAGAETQYF
.	TRBV20-1	9	.	TRBJ2-3	TGCAGTGCTCGGACCCCCGGGGATTTT	CSARTPGDF
.	TRBV9	12	.	TRBJ2-7	TGTGCCAGCAGCGGTCAGGGTAACGAGCAGTACTTC	CASSGQGNEQYF
TRBD1	TRBV5-4	15	.	TRBJ2-5	TGTGCCAGCAGCTTAAAGGACAGGGGTCAAGAGACCCAGTACTTC	CASSLKDRGQETQYF
.	TRBV18	15	.	TRBJ2-3	TGTGCCAGCTCACCATGGCAGGGGTACACAGATACGCAGTATTTT	CASSPWQGYTDTQYF
.	TRBV5-1	13	.	TRBJ2-1	TGCGCCAGCAGCCCCTTAGGGTACAATGAGCAGTTCTTC	CASSPLGYNEQFF
TRBD1	TRBV4-2	15	.	TRBJ2-1	TGTGCCAGCAGCCAAGTCACGACAGGGGATCATGAGCAGTTCTTC	CASSQVTTGDHEQFF
.	TRBV6-6	13	.	TRBJ1-5	TGTGCCAGCAGTTACGGTAGCAATCAGCCCCAGCATTTT	CASSYGSNQPQHF
.	TRBV25-1	11	few	TRBJ2-5	TGTGCCAGCAGTGTAGGAGAGACCCAGTACTTC	CASSVGETQYF
.	TRBV18	13	.	TRBJ2-1	TGTGCCAGCTCAGTTAGCGGCTACAATGAGCAGTTCTTC	CASSVSGYNEQFF
TRBD2	TRBV5-1	14	.	TRBJ2-3	TGCGCCAGCAGCTTGGTCAGGGAGGGAGATACGCAGTATTTT	CASSLVREGDTQYF
TRBD2	TRBV4-1	16	.	TRBJ2-4	TGCGCCAGCAGCCAAGCCGGGACTAGCGGGAGAAACATTCAGTACTTC	CASSQAGTSGRNIQYF
.	TRBV11-2	15	few	TRBJ1-3	TGTGCCAGCAGCTTAGTGGGCAGCCTAGGAAACACCATATATTTT	CASSLVGSLGNTIYF
TRBD1	TRBV2	13	.	TRBJ1-2	TGTGCCAGCAGGCCGGACAGGGTCTATGGCTACACCTTC	CASRPDRVYGYTF
TRBD2	TRBV6-1	15	.	TRBJ2-7	TGTGCCAGCGACGGACCTAGCGGGAGGTCCTACGAGCAGTACTTC	CASDGPSGRSYEQYF
.	TRBV15	14	.	TRBJ1-1	TGTGCCACCAGCATCAGAGGTTTCATTGGGGGAGCTTTCTTT	CATSIRGFIGGAFF
.	TRBV18	13	.	TRBJ2-3	TGTGCCAGCTCACCAGGCCCCACAGATACGCAGTATTTT	CASSPGPTDTQYF
TRBD1	TRBV6-4	16	.	TRBJ1-5	TGTGCCAGCAGTGACCTTGACAGGGTCCCCAATCAGCCCCAGCATTTT	CASSDLDRVPNQPQHF
.	TRBV28	16	.	TRBJ1-4	TGTGCCAGCAGTTTATCTGGGGGAGCAACTAATGAAAAACTGTTTTTT	CASSLSGGATNEKLFF
.	TRBV7-8	14	.	TRBJ2-2	TGTGCCAGCAGCTTTAGCCTAAACACCGGGGAGCTGTTTTTT	CASSFSLNTGELFF
TRBD1	TRBV28	15	.	TRBJ1-1	TGTGCCAGCAGTCCGGGACAGGGGGCGCGAACTGAAGCTTTCTTT	CASSPGQGARTEAFF
.	TRBV9	13	.	TRBJ2-7	TGTGCCAGCAGCCAGACTCCCAATCACGAGCAGTACTTC	CASSQTPNHEQYF
.	TRBV10-3	15	.	TRBJ2-7	TGTGCCATCAGTGAGGTATACAGGAGCTCCTACGAGCAGTACTTC	CAISEVYRSSYEQYF
.	TRBV7-2	14	.	TRBJ2-4	TGTGCCAGCAGCTTAGAAGGGGGGACGGACATTCAGTACTTC	CASSLEGGTDIQYF
.	TRBV29-1	12	.	TRBJ2-5	TGCAGCGCGGCACAGTACCAAGAGACCCAGTACTTC	CSAAQYQETQYF
TRBD1	TRBV5-1	16	many	TRBJ1-1	TGCGCCAGCAGCCCCGGACAGGTTGTAGGGAACACTGAAGCTTTCTTT	CASSPGQVVGNTEAFF
.	TRBV18	18	.	TRBJ2-7	TGTGCCAGCTCACCCCTTGCTTCCACCCCGGGATCCTCCTACGAGCAGTACTTC	CASSPLASTPGSSYEQYF
TRBD2	TRBV5-6	15	many	TRBJ2-7	TGTGCCAGCAGCAAGTTAGCGGGGGGGACGTACGAGCAGTACTTC	CASSKLAGGTYEQYF
TRBD1	TRBV18	15	many	TRBJ2-7	TGTGCCAGCTCACCCACCAGGACAGGGGGGACCGAGCAGTACTTC	CASSPTRTGGTEQYF
.	TRBV5-1	14	once	TRBJ1-2	TGCGCCAGCAGCTTGGAGGAGACCGGCTATGGCTACACCTTC	CASSLEETGYGYTF
.	TRBV10-3	12	.	TRBJ1-3	TGTGCCGCAAACGGTATGGGAAACACCATATATTTT	CAANGMGNTIYF
.	TRBV20-1	11	.	TRBJ2-1	TGCAGTGCTAGCGAGAACGATGAGCAGTTCTTC	CSASENDEQFF
.	TRBV9	17	.	TRBJ1-1	TGTGCCAGCAGCGTAGGCCGGGACCACCGTCCGAACACTGAAGCTTTCTTT	CASSVGRDHRPNTEAFF
TRBD2	TRBV5-4	15	.	TRBJ2-3	TGTGCCAGCAGCGAGACTAGCGGGAGCACAGATACGCAGTATTTT	CASSETSGSTDTQYF
.	TRBV2	12	.	TRBJ2-1	TGTGCCAGCGTCGAGAGGTTGGTGGGGCAGTTCTTC	CASVERLVGQFF
TRBD2	TRBV7-9	14	.	TRBJ2-1	TGTGCCAGCAGCTCGGGACTAGCGGGACCCCGAGAGTTCTTC	CASSSGLAGPREFF
.	TRBV7-2	15	.	TRBJ2-3	TGTGCCAGCAGCCCCCAGGGAACTAGCACAGATACGCAGTATTTT	CASSPQGTSTDTQYF
TRBD1	TRBV7-8	13	.	TRBJ1-1	TGTGCCAGCAGCGCACAGGGGGAGGGTGAAGCTTTCTTT	CASSAQGEGEAFF
.	TRBV28	12	.	TRBJ2-6	TGTGCCAGCAGAACAGGGGCCAACGTCCTGACTTTC	CASRTGANVLTF
.	TRBV6-1	11	.	TRBJ2-4	TGTGCCAGCAGTGAATCCACAGGTCGTTACTTC	CASSESTGRYF
.	TRBV19	15	.	TRBJ2-6	TGTGCCAGTAGTTCTTCCTACGCTGGGGCCAACGTCCTGACTTTC	CASSSSYAGANVLTF
.	TRBV18	13	.	TRBJ2-7	TGTGCCAGCTCACCTACGGAGGCCTACGAGCAGTACTTC	CASSPTEAYEQYF
.	TRBV5-8	16	.	TRBJ1-1	TGTGCCAGCAGCTTGGGGGTATACGGAGTGAACACTGAAGCTTTCTTT	CASSLGVYGVNTEAFF
.	TRBV21-1	14	.	TRBJ1-1	TGTGCCAGCAGCCCGCGGGGGCGGATCACTGAAGCTTTCTTT	CASSPRGRITEAFF
.	TRBV5-5	14	.	TRBJ2-1	TGTGCCAGCAGCTTATGGTCGGGAGTCAATGAGCAGTTCTTC	CASSLWSGVNEQFF
TRBD2	TRBV4-3	18	many	TRBJ2-2	TGCGCCAGCAGCCAAGAAGCCACTAGCGGGGATAACACCGGGGAGCTGTTTTTT	CASSQEATSGDNTGELFF
.	TRBV21-1	13	.	TRBJ1-1	TGTGCCAGCAGCAAACGAAAGAACACTGAAGCTTTCTTT	CASSKRKNTEAFF
.	TRBV7-8	11	.	TRBJ2-1	TGTGCCAGCGGGATCTACAATGAGCAGTTCTTC	CASGIYNEQFF
.	TRBV7-9	13	.	TRBJ2-1	TGTGCCAGCAGCTTGGGACCGCAGAGTGAGCAGTTCTTC	CASSLGPQSEQFF
.	TRBV19	15	.	TRBJ1-4	TGTGCCAGTAGTATGGCAGATGCAACTAATGAAAAACTGTTTTTT	CASSMADATNEKLFF
TRBD2	TRBV2	14	.	TRBJ2-1	TGTGCCAGCAGTGTTCTAGCGGGAGAGAATGAGCAGTTCTTC	CASSVLAGENEQFF
.	TRBV5-5	15	.	TRBJ2-1	TGTGCCAGCAGCCCGCACTTAAGCTCCTACAATGAGCAGTTCTTC	CASSPHLSSYNEQFF